The source of this TCR beta chain is a study of identical twins. A universal primer binding site was introduced by template switching. The final cDNA contained unique molecular identifiers. MiXCR, applied by TCRdb to the 5' RACE reads, yields one record per CDR3 protein. The sample has hundreds of thousands of distinct CDR3 sequences; roughly a tenth are singletons. In this sample, this clonotype turned up many times. V shed 6 bases and J shed 11 bases, with 25 bases lying between them. Germline CDR1 is DFQATT and CDR2 is SNEGSKA (reference sequence). This CDR3 contains 15 residues. The sample taken for sequencing was memory (CD45RO+) T cells sorted from blood. This TCR was sampled from a woman between 18 and 30 years old in good health. This sequence joins TRBV20-1 and TRBJ1-4, with D tentatively TRBD1 (5 bases). CDR3 in DNA: TGCAGTGCAGATGCCCGGGACTCCGGCTGGGAGAAACTGTTTTTT. Encoded protein: CSADARDSGWEKLFF.